This T cell receptor beta chain originates from a study of T cell clonotyping in hematopoietic cell transplantation. Samples: about 28 days before transplant, then days 30, 100 and 180 after. General observations from the study: Few recipient clonotypes overlapped donors; over 95% were de novo at given depth. Recipient TCR diversity dropped after transplant; expanded clonotypes rose from day 30 to 180. Higher Inverse Simpson Index values in graft donor and pretransplant recipient predicted broader posttransplant TCR diversity.

TCRdb keeps only in-frame clones here, not all; method: immunoSEQ multiplex PCR. The table lists about 11,000 clones, about 47% of them singletons. As concerns this clone: No antigen is known for it.

The germline V and J ends were trimmed by 3 bases and 7 bases, with 10 bases remaining between them. This CDR3 is built from 11 residues. Per germline, CDR1 DFQATT and CDR2 SNEGSKA (reference sequence). V is TRBV20-1 and J is TRBJ2-7; D is unresolved. This clonotype was sampled from a male patient aged 50 to 59 who had an allogeneic stem cell transplant from an unrelated donor, so the T cells may come from the graft donor. Some clones in this sample may be carry-over from other donors' samples. Sequences were derived from PBMCs, sampled 30 days after allogeneic stem cell transplant. The DNA of the CDR3 is TGCAGTGCTAGTTTAGAGTGGGAGCAGTACTTC. This translates into CSASLEWEQYF.